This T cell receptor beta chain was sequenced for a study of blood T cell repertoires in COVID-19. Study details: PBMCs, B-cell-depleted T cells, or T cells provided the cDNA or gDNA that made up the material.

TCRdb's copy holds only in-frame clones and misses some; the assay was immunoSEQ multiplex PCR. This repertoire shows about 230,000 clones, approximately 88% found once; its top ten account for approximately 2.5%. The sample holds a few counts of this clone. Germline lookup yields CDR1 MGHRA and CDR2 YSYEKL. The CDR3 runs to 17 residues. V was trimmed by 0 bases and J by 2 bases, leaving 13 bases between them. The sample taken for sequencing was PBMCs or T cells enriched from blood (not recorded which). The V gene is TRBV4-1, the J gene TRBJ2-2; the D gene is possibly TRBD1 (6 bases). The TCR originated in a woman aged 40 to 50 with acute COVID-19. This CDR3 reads CASSQDPRGGNTGELFF. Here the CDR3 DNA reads TGCGCCAGCAGCCAAGATCCCAGGGGCGGTAACACCGGGGAGCTGTTTTTT.